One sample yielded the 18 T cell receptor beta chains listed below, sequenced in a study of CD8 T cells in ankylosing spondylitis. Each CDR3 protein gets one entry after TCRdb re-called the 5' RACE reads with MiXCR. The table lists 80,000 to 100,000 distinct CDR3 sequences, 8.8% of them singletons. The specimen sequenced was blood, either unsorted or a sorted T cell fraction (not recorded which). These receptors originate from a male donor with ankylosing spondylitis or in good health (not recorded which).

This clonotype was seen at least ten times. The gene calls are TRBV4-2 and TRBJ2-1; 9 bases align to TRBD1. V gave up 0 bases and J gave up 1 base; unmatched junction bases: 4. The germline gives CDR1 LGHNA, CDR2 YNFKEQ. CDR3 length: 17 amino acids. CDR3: CASSQDTGGRSYNEQFF. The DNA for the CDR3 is TGTGCCAGCAGCCAAGACACAGGGGGCAGGTCCTACAATGAGCAGTTCTTC.

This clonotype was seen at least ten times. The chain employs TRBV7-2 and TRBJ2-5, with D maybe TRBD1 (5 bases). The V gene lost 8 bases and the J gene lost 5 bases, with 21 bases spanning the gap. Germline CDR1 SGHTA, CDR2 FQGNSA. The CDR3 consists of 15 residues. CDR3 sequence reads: CASSAYSGLGETQYF. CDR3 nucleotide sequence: TGTGCCAGCTCCGCCTATTCAGGGTTGGGTGAGACCCAGTACTTC.

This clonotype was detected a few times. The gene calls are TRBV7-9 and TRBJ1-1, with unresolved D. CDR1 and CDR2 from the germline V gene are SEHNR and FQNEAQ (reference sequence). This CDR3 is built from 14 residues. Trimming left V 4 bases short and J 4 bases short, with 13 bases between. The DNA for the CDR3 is TGTGCCAGCAGCTCCACCGGACGGAGCACTGAAGCTTTCTTT. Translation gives CASSSTGRSTEAFF.

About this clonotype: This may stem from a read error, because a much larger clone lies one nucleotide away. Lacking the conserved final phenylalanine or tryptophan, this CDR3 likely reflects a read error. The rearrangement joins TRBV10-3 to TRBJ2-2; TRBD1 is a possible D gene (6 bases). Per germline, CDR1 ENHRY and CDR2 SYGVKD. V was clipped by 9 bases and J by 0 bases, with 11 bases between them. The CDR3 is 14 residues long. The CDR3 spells CAITQGANTGELFI. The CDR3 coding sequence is TGTGCCATTACACAGGGAGCGAACACCGGGGAGCTGTTTATT.

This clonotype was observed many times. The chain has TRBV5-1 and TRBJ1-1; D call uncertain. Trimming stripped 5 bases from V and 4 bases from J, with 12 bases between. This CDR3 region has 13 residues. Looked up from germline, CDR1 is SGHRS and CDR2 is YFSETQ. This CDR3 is CASSIKVGTEAFF. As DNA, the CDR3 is TGCGCCAGCAGTATCAAGGTTGGCACTGAAGCTTTCTTT. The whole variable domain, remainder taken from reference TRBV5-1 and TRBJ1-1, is KAGVTQTPRYLIKTRGQQVTLSCSPISGHRSVSWYQQTPGQGLQFLFEYFSETQRNKGNFPGRFSGRQFSNSRSEMNVSTLELGDSALYLCASSIKVGTEAFFGQGTRLTVV.

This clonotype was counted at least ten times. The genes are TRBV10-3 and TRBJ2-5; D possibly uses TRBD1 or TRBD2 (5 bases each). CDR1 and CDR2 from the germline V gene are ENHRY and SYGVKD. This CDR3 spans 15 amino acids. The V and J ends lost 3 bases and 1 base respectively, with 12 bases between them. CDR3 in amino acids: CAISDGMRGQETQYF. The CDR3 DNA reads TGTGCCATCAGTGACGGAATGAGGGGCCAAGAGACCCAGTACTTC.

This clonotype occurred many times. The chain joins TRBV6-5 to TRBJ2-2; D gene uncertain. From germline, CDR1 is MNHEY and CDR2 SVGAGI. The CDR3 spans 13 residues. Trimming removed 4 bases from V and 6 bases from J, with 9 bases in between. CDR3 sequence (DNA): TGTGCCAGCAGTTCATTGACTGCCGGGGAGCTGTTTTTT. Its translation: CASSSLTAGELFF.

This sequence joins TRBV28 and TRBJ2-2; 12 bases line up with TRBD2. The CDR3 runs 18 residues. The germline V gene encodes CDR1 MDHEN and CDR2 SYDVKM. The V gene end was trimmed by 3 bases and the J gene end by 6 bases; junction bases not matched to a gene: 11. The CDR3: CASSFSSGGAFFSGELFF. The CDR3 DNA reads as TGTGCCAGCAGTTTCTCTAGCGGGGGGGCCTTCTTCTCCGGGGAGCTGTTTTTT.

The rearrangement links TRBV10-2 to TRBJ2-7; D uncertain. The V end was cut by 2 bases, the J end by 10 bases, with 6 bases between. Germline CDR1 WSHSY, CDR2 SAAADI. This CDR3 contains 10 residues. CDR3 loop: CASSELQQYF. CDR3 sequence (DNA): TGCGCCAGCAGTGAGCTCCAACAGTACTTC.

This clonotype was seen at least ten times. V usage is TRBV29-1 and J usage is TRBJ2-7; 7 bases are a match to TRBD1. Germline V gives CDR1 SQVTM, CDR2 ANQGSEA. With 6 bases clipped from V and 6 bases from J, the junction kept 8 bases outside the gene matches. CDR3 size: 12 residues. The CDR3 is CSVGTARREQYF. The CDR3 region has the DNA TGCAGCGTCGGGACAGCTCGGCGCGAGCAGTACTTC.

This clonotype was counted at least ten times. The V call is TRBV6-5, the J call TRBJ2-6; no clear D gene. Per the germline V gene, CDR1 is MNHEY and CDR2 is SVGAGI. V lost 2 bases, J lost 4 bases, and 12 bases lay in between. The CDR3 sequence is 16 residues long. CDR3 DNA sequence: TGTGCCAGCAGTTACGGTGTGGGGTCAGGGGCCAACGTCCTGACTTTC. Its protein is CASSYGVGSGANVLTF.

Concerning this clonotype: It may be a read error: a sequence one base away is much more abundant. CDR3 sequence reads: CAGSFYPEAFF. Here the CDR3 DNA reads TGTGCCGGCAGTTTTTATCCTGAAGCTTTCTTT. The V and J genes are TRBV12-3 or TRBV12-4 and TRBJ1-1; D is unresolved. This CDR3 has 11 residues.

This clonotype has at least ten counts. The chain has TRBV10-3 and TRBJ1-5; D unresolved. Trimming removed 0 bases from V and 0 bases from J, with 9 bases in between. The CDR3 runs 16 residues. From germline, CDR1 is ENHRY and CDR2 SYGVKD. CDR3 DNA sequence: TGTGCCATCAGTGAGTCGACACGAAATAGCAATCAGCCCCAGCATTTT. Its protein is CAISESTRNSNQPQHF.

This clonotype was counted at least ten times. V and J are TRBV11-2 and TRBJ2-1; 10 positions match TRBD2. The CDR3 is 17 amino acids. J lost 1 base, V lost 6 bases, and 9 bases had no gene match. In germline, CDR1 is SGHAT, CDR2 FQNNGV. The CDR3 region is CASRLAPTSGSYNEQFF. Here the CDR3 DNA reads TGTGCCAGCAGACTCGCCCCGACTAGCGGGTCCTACAATGAGCAGTTCTTC.

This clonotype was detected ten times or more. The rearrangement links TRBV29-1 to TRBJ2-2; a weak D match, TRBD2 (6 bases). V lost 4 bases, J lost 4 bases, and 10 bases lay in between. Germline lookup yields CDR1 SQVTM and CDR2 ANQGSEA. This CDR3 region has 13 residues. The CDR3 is CSVGVGGTGELFF. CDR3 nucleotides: TGCAGCGTTGGGGTCGGGGGCACCGGGGAGCTGTTTTTT.

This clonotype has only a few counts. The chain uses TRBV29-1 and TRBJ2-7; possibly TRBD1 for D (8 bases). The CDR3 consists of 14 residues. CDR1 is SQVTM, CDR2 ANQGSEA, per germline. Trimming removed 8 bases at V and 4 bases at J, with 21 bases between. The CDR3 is CSIWGTGGAYEQYF. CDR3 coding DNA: TGCAGCATTTGGGGTACAGGGGGGGCGTACGAGCAGTACTTC.

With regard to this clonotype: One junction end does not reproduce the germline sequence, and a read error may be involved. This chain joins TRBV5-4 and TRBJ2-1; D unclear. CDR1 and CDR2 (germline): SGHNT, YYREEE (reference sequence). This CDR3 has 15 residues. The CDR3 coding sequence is TGTGTCAGCAGCTTGGACCGCTCCTCCTACAATGAGCAGTTCTTC. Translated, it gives CVSSLDRSSYNEQFF.

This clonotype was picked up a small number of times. The CDR3 nucleotides read TGTGCCAGCGGTGGGGGGAGGTACGAGCAGTACTTC. Translated, it gives CASGGGRYEQYF. J is TRBJ2-7 and V is TRBV27, with a weak D call TRBD2 (6 bases). Germline CDR1 is MNHEY and CDR2 is SMNVEV (reference sequence). Trimming pared 8 bases from V and 4 bases from J, leaving 12 bases between. The CDR3 contains 12 residues.